A single sample gave rise to the 24 T cell receptor beta chains below, sequenced in a study of control samples from healthy donors and cancer patients. Clones were read by immunoSEQ multiplex PCR, and TCRdb kept only the in-frame ones, dropping some. The table records about 150,000 clones, about 94% of them present only once. The material sequenced was blood. These receptor sequences come from a man aged 40-55 years in good health.

This rearrangement joins TRBV9 to TRBJ2-1; 9 bases match TRBD2. This CDR3 has 18 amino acids. Germline V gene lookup returns CDR1 SGDLS and CDR2 YYNGEE. V was pared by 4 bases and J by 2 bases, with 13 bases of the junction left unmatched. CDR3 nucleotides: TGTGCCAGCAGCCCCCGAGGTAGCGGGGGTTCTCCCTACAATGAGCAGTTCTTC. Its protein is CASSPRGSGGSPYNEQFF.

This chain joins TRBV30 and TRBJ1-5; D is possibly TRBD1 (6 bases). V was trimmed by 0 bases and J by 5 bases, leaving 11 bases between them. This CDR3 comprises 14 residues. Germline V CDR1 and CDR2: GTSNPN, SVGIG (reference sequence). Here the CDR3 DNA reads TGTGCCTGGAGTGTACAGGGATCGGATCAGCCCCAGCATTTT. This sequence encodes CAWSVQGSDQPQHF.

The chain is built from TRBV9 and TRBJ2-3; 7 nucleotides align to TRBD2. The V and J ends lost 0 bases and 8 bases, in that order; junction bases with no gene match: 9. The CDR3 totals 15 residues. Germline V CDR1 and CDR2: SGDLS, YYNGEE. For the CDR3, the DNA is TGTGCCAGCAGCGTAGCCGATACTAGCGCGGCTACGCAGTATTTT. It encodes CASSVADTSAATQYF. The full variable domain, its missing parts supplied by reference TRBV9 and TRBJ2-3, is DSGVTQTPKHLITATGQRVTLRCSPRSGDLSVYWYQQSLDQGLQFLIQYYNGEERAKGNILERFSAQQFPDLHSELNLSSLELGDSALYFCASSVADTSAATQYFGPGTRLTVL.

V usage is TRBV7-9 and J usage is TRBJ2-2, with a weak D call TRBD1 (7 bases). With 1 base removed from V and 4 bases from J, the gap between germline ends came to 13 bases. CDR1 is SEHNR, CDR2 FQNEAQ, per germline (reference sequence). The CDR3 runs 16 residues. The CDR3 DNA reads as TGTGCCAGCAGCTTAGTGGCAGGGGGACTCACCGGGGAGCTGTTTTTT. This codes for CASSLVAGGLTGELFF.

The chain combines TRBV27 with TRBJ2-3, with D possibly matching TRBD2 (5 bases). Trimming shortened V by 10 bases and J by 4 bases, and 12 bases separated the two germline ends. Looked up from germline, CDR1 is MNHEY and CDR2 is SMNVEV (reference sequence). The CDR3 spans 12 residues. The CDR3 protein is CATRSGSDTQYF. The CDR3 region has the DNA TGTGCCACCAGGAGCGGATCAGATACGCAGTATTTT.

The CDR3 DNA reads as TGCAGTGCTACTTCAGGGGGTGGCTACACCTTC. Its protein product is CSATSGGGYTF. V is TRBV20-1 and J is TRBJ1-2; 7 bases align to TRBD1. Trimming took 4 bases from V and 7 from J; bases not matched to a gene: 3. This CDR3 region has 11 residues. The germline CDR1 and CDR2 sequences are DFQATT and SNEGSKA (reference sequence).

This chain connects TRBV7-2 to TRBJ2-7; D is perhaps TRBD1 (6 bases). Trimming took 5 bases from V and 0 from J, leaving 14 bases between them. Germline assignment: CDR1 SGHTA and CDR2 FQGNSA. The CDR3 contains 15 residues. The CDR3 nucleotides read TGTGCCAGCAGCCCTACAGGGTACCGCTCCTACGAGCAGTACTTC. It yields the protein CASSPTGYRSYEQYF.

The chain joins TRBV30 to TRBJ1-1, with a tentative D call TRBD1 (6 bases). CDR1 GTSNPN and CDR2 SVGIG come from the germline V gene (reference sequence). The CDR3 is 13 amino acids. V was cut by 7 bases and J by 1 base, with 13 bases left in between. In DNA form, the CDR3 reads TGTGCCTCCGGGGGGCACCAGAACACTGAAGCTTTCTTT. Translated: CASGGHQNTEAFF.

The genes are TRBV11-2 and TRBJ2-2, with D perhaps assigned TRBD1 or TRBD2 (6 bases each). The CDR3 has 16 residues. CDR1 SGHAT and CDR2 FQNNGV come from the germline V gene. The V end lost 5 bases, the J end lost 5 bases, and 18 bases lay between the germline ends. CDR3 residues: CASSGVAGQGTGELFF. The CDR3 region has the DNA TGTGCCAGCAGCGGGGTGGCGGGGCAGGGGACCGGGGAGCTGTTTTTT.

The rearrangement uses TRBV27 and TRBJ1-5; 7 nucleotides agree with TRBD1. The V gene's germline CDR1 is MNHEY and CDR2 SMNVEV (reference sequence). The CDR3 is 15 residues long. Trimming removed 0 bases from V and 2 bases from J; junction bases left unmatched: 1. CDR3 bases: TGTGCCAGCAGTTTATCGACAGGGCGCAATCAGCCCCAGCATTTT. Translated: CASSLSTGRNQPQHF.

The V and J genes are TRBV27 and TRBJ2-1, with 7 nucleotides matching TRBD2. This CDR3 is built from 15 residues. CDR1 MNHEY and CDR2 SMNVEV come from the germline V gene (reference sequence). Trimming took 5 bases from V and 4 from J; bases not matched to a gene: 8. DNA of the CDR3: TGTGCCAGCAGTCCCCAGGCGGGGGATTACAATGAGCAGTTCTTC. As protein: CASSPQAGDYNEQFF.

This clone appeared once. The chain is built from TRBV30 and TRBJ2-2, with a weak D call TRBD1 (5 bases). This CDR3 is 13 amino acids long. V was clipped by 3 bases and J by 6 bases, with 11 bases between them. Germline assignment: CDR1 GTSNPN and CDR2 SVGIG (reference sequence). CDR3 bases: TGTGCCTGGAGCCAGGGTGGGCCCGGGGAGCTGTTTTTT. Its protein product is CAWSQGGPGELFF.

This chain links TRBV28 with TRBJ1-5; TRBD1 is a possible D gene (6 bases). Germline V lookup: CDR1 MDHEN, CDR2 SYDVKM. Between the trimmed V and J ends, which lost 6 bases and 1 base, there was a span of 16 bases. The CDR3 covers 16 residues. CDR3 nucleotides: TGTGCCAGCAGATTGAACGGGACACCCAGCAATCAGCCCCAGCATTTT. It codes for CASRLNGTPSNQPQHF.

This clone has only one observation. The chain uses TRBV30 and TRBJ1-2; D gene unclear. There are 12 residues in the CDR3. Between the trimmed V and J ends, which lost 3 bases and 2 bases, there was a span of 7 bases. Germline values: CDR1 GTSNPN, CDR2 SVGIG (reference sequence). Here the CDR3 DNA reads TGTGCCTGGAGAGTTGGGAACTATGGCTACACCTTC. Residues: CAWRVGNYGYTF.

This CDR3 reads CSASSSRGGSGGYTF. For the CDR3, the DNA is TGCAGTGCTAGTTCGTCTCGCGGGGGATCCGGTGGCTACACCTTC. This chain connects TRBV20-1 to TRBJ1-2; D might be TRBD1 (5 bases). The CDR3 spans 15 residues. CDR1 and CDR2 from the germline V gene are DFQATT and SNEGSKA (reference sequence). The V end lost 3 bases, the J end lost 7 bases, and 21 bases lay between the germline ends.

For the CDR3, the DNA is TGTGCCAGCAGCTTATTTCGGGACCTTTCCTACAATGAGCAGTTCTTC. Translation gives CASSLFRDLSYNEQFF. The rearrangement joins TRBV11-2 to TRBJ2-1, with D possibly being TRBD1 or TRBD2 (5 bases each). This CDR3 has 16 residues. Germline CDR1 is SGHAT and CDR2 is FQNNGV. Trimming stripped 2 bases from V and 1 base from J, with 12 bases between.

This chain joins TRBV25-1 and TRBJ1-6; perhaps TRBD1 as D (6 bases). V lost 7 bases, J lost 10 bases, and 17 bases lay in between. Germline CDR1 reads MGHDK; CDR2 reads SYGVNS. This CDR3 comprises 14 residues. CDR3 coding DNA: TGTGCCAGCAAACCCCTAGGGGGTCAATCACCCCTCCACTTT. It is translated as CASKPLGGQSPLHF.

The count of this clone is one. This chain uses TRBV19 with TRBJ1-2, with TRBD1 matching over 11 bases. V was pared by 10 bases and J by 4 bases, with 5 bases of the junction left unmatched. Germline values: CDR1 LNHDA, CDR2 SQIVND (reference sequence). The CDR3 consists of 13 residues. Here the CDR3 DNA reads TGTGCCACTCGGGACAGGGGGGGCTATGGCTACACCTTC. Translating it yields CATRDRGGYGYTF. Filled out from reference TRBV19 and TRBJ1-2, the complete variable domain reads DGGITQSPKYLFRKEGQNVTLSCEQNLNHDAMYWYRQDPGQGLRLIYYSQIVNDFQKGDIAEGYSVSREKKESFPLTVTSAQKNPTAFYLCATRDRGGYGYTFGSGTRLTVV.

The V call is TRBV4-1, the J call TRBJ1-6; D is perhaps TRBD1 (5 bases). Germline V gene data show CDR1 as MGHRA and CDR2 as YSYEKL. The CDR3 has 14 residues. V gave up 5 bases and J gave up 9 bases, with 14 bases separating them. CDR3 sequence (DNA): TGCGCCAGCAGCATCGGGACGAGTATTTCACCCCTCCACTTT. Amino acids: CASSIGTSISPLHF.

The J gene is TRBJ1-1, the V gene TRBV29-1; 7 positions match TRBD1. Germline CDR1 and CDR2: SQVTM and ANQGSEA. The V gene end was trimmed by 6 bases and the J gene end by 1 base; junction bases not matched to a gene: 8. CDR3 length: 14 residues. The CDR3 sequence is CSVAKDRPNTEAFF. In nucleotides, the CDR3 is TGCAGCGTCGCTAAGGACAGGCCGAACACTGAAGCTTTCTTT.

Concerning this clone: In the same sample, other DNA sequences code for this CDR3. The chain is built from TRBV12-3 or TRBV12-4 and TRBJ1-1; D is undetermined. This CDR3 region has 12 residues. V lost 6 bases to trimming and J lost 2 bases, with 7 bases between them. CDR3 DNA: TGTGCCAGCAGGGAACTCAACACTGAAGCTTTCTTT. The encoded protein is CASRELNTEAFF.

This sequence joins TRBV6-2 or TRBV6-3 and TRBJ1-5, with D perhaps matching TRBD1 (5 bases). Trimming shortened V by 7 bases and J by 11 bases, and 24 bases separated the two germline ends. This CDR3 spans 15 amino acids. Looked up from germline, CDR1 is MNHEY and CDR2 is SVGEGT. CDR3 amino acids: CASTPTGGIGRAQHF. The CDR3 nucleotides read TGTGCCAGCACCCCGACCGGGGGGATCGGTAGGGCCCAGCATTTT.

This clone appeared a single time. The V call is TRBV2, the J call TRBJ2-4; possibly TRBD1 or TRBD2 for D (6 bases each). Trimming removed 4 bases from V and 5 bases from J, with 9 bases in between. The CDR3 consists of 13 residues. Germline V lookup: CDR1 SNHLY, CDR2 FYNNEI. The CDR3 protein is CASSAGAENIQYF. CDR3 in DNA: TGTGCCAGCAGTGCGGGGGCAGAAAACATTCAGTACTTC. Looking up the rest from reference TRBV2 and TRBJ2-4 gives the full variable domain: EPEVTQTPSHQVTQMGQEVILRCVPISNHLYFYWYRQILGQKVEFLVSFYNNEISEKSEIFDDQFSVERPDGSNFTLKIRSTKLEDSAMYFCASSAGAENIQYFGAGTRLSVL.

The chain recombines TRBV5-6 with TRBJ2-3; TRBD2 matches 9 bases. J gave up 0 bases and V 1 base, and 9 bases lay outside the gene matches. This CDR3 has 18 residues. Germline V gene data show CDR1 as SGHDT and CDR2 as YYEEEE. In DNA, the CDR3 is TGTGCCAGCAGCTTGATAGCGGGGGTCGGACCTAGCACAGATACGCAGTATTTT. Amino acids: CASSLIAGVGPSTDTQYF. The full variable domain, with the rest looked up from reference TRBV5-6 and TRBJ2-3, is DAGVTQSPTHLIKTRGQQVTLRCSPKSGHDTVSWYQQALGQGPQFIFQYYEEEERQRGNFPDRFSGHQFPNYSSELNVNALLLGDSALYLCASSLIAGVGPSTDTQYFGPGTRLTVL.